Below are 12 T cell receptor beta chains sequenced from a single sample in a study of yellow fever vaccine responses in identical twins (dated by TCRdb to about 2018). Libraries came from RT-PCR. Sequencing instrument: Illumina HiSeq 2500. TCRdb passed the public sequencing reads through fastp at Q25 and MiXCR, retaining productive beta sequences. Entries that share a CDR3 protein sequence are merged under the most common genes and DNA. The sample has around 13,000 distinct CDR3 sequences on record, approximately 84% of them singletons. 0.55% to 0.85% of the sample goes to the ten largest clones. This material consisted of T cells from blood (PBMCs), unsorted or a sorted subset (not recorded which), taken before or after yellow fever vaccination (not recorded which). The receptors shown here come from a young woman who received the yellow fever vaccine. Donor details come from another sample of the same person, matched by shared clones.

J is TRBJ1-5 and V is TRBV6-1; D is perhaps TRBD1 (5 bases). Germline values: CDR1 MNHNS, CDR2 SASEGT. The ends were cut back, 10 bases at V and 5 bases at J, with 15 bases in the middle. The CDR3 covers 13 residues. DNA for the CDR3: TGTGCCATCAACGACAGTCAAGATCAGCCCCAGCATTTT. Protein product: CAINDSQDQPQHF.

A single count supports this clonotype. The chain links TRBV6-5 to TRBJ2-1, with 9 bases matching TRBD2. Germline trimming cut 0 bases from V and 6 bases from J; bases unmatched to any gene: 3. Germline CDR1 is MNHEY and CDR2 is SVGAGI. This CDR3 region has 15 residues. Written as DNA, the CDR3 is TGTGCCAGCAGTTACTCGAGCGGGAGGAGCAATGAGCAGTTCTTC. This codes for CASSYSSGRSNEQFF.

The rearrangement links TRBV25-1 to TRBJ2-3; 7 bases are a match to TRBD2. The CDR3 has 15 amino acids. V lost 2 bases, J lost 3 bases, and 5 bases stayed unmatched. CDR1 and CDR2 from the germline V gene are MGHDK and SYGVNS. CDR3 sequence (DNA): TGTGCCAGCAGTGAAACCGACGGGAGGACAGATACGCAGTATTTT. This gives the protein CASSETDGRTDTQYF.

This chain connects TRBV7-2 to TRBJ2-3; TRBD2 agrees at 11 bases. The CDR3 covers 15 residues. V was clipped by 5 bases and J by 4 bases; unmatched bases: 5. Looked up from germline, CDR1 is SGHTA and CDR2 is FQGNSA. The CDR3 loop reads CASSPGTSGADTQYF. CDR3 in DNA: TGTGCCAGCAGCCCGGGGACTAGCGGAGCAGATACGCAGTATTTT. The variable domain in full, completed from reference TRBV7-2 and TRBJ2-3, reads GAGVSQSPSNKVTEKGKDVELRCDPISGHTALYWYRQSLGQGLEFLIYFQGNSAPDKSGLPSDRFSAERTGGSVSTLTIQRTQQEDSAVYLCASSPGTSGADTQYFGPGTRLTVL.

The chain couples TRBV3-1 to TRBJ1-4; 7 bases are shared with TRBD1. The CDR3 has 14 amino acids. Per germline, CDR1 LGHDT and CDR2 YNNKEL (reference sequence). Trimming removed 4 bases from V and 10 bases from J; junction bases left unmatched: 9. This chain's CDR3 is CASSPDRINTKLFF. In nucleotides, the CDR3 is TGTGCCAGCAGCCCGGACAGGATTAATACAAAACTGTTTTTT.

The chain links TRBV2 to TRBJ1-2, with a tentative D call TRBD1 (6 bases). The CDR3 has 16 amino acids. V shed 2 bases and J shed 6 bases, with 19 bases lying between them. Germline CDR1 is SNHLY and CDR2 is FYNNEI. The CDR3 sequence: CASSENRAIGGDGYTF. CDR3 DNA: TGTGCCAGCAGTGAAAACAGGGCAATAGGAGGTGATGGCTACACCTTC. Complete variable domain (other parts from reference TRBV2 and TRBJ1-2): EPEVTQTPSHQVTQMGQEVILRCVPISNHLYFYWYRQILGQKVEFLVSFYNNEISEKSEIFDDQFSVERPDGSNFTLKIRSTKLEDSAMYFCASSENRAIGGDGYTFGSGTRLTVV.

The chain carries TRBV12-3 or TRBV12-4 and TRBJ2-6; D is perhaps TRBD1 or TRBD2 (5 bases each). Trimming took off 6 bases at V and 2 bases at J, with 11 bases between the two ends. The CDR3 has 15 amino acids. CDR3 bases: TGTGCCAGCAGCCATGAGGGGACTGGGGCCAACGTCCTGACTTTC. Translating it yields CASSHEGTGANVLTF.

The V and J genes are TRBV2 and TRBJ2-1; D gene ambiguous. This CDR3 contains 14 residues. Per germline, CDR1 SNHLY and CDR2 FYNNEI. Trimming took off 6 bases at V and 0 bases at J, with 9 bases between the two ends. CDR3 protein: CASSTLFSYNEQFF. The CDR3 region has the DNA TGTGCCAGCAGCACATTATTCTCCTACAATGAGCAGTTCTTC.

The CDR3 region has the DNA TGCAGTGCTAGAGATCGGGCTAGCGGGGGCCCCACCGGGGAGCTGTTTTTT. It yields the protein CSARDRASGGPTGELFF. The V gene is TRBV20-1, the J gene TRBJ2-2, with 10 bases fitting TRBD2. V lost 0 bases and J lost 4; bases outside the gene matches: 8. The CDR3 is 17 amino acids. The germline CDR1 and CDR2 sequences are DFQATT and SNEGSKA (reference sequence).

V gene TRBV29-1 combines with J gene TRBJ2-5; D remains ambiguous. CDR1 and CDR2 from the germline V gene are SQVTM and ANQGSEA. Trimming took 5 bases from V and 5 from J, leaving 9 bases between them. There are 11 residues in the CDR3. The chain's CDR3 is CSVLGLETQYF. Here the CDR3 DNA reads TGCAGCGTTCTAGGTTTGGAGACCCAGTACTTC. Full variable domain (missing parts from reference TRBV29-1 and TRBJ2-5): SAVISQKPSRDICQRGTSLTIQCQVDSQVTMMFWYRQQPGQSLTLIATANQGSEATYESGFVIDKFPISRPNLTFSTLTVSNMSPEDSSIYLCSVLGLETQYFGPGTRLLVL.

The CDR3 spells CASSLKTQTSGSYEQYV. Written as DNA, the CDR3 is TGCGCCAGCAGCTTGAAAACCCAAACTAGCGGCTCCTACGAGCAGTACGTC. J is TRBJ2-7 and V is TRBV5-1, with 8 bases aligning to TRBD2. Germline V gene sequence: CDR1 SGHRS, CDR2 YFSETQ. The V gene end was trimmed by 1 base and the J gene end by 0 bases; junction bases not matched to a gene: 9. This CDR3 is 17 amino acids long.

Only one count was recorded for this clonotype. The chain couples TRBV27 to TRBJ2-7, with 7 bases lining up with TRBD1. Germline CDR1 is MNHEY and CDR2 is SMNVEV (reference sequence). Trimming cost V 7 bases and J 3 bases; bases outside gene matches: 6. The CDR3 is 13 amino acids. The CDR3 nucleotides read TGTGCCAGCATGCCCAGGACAGGCTACGAGCAGTACTTC. Encoded protein: CASMPRTGYEQYF.